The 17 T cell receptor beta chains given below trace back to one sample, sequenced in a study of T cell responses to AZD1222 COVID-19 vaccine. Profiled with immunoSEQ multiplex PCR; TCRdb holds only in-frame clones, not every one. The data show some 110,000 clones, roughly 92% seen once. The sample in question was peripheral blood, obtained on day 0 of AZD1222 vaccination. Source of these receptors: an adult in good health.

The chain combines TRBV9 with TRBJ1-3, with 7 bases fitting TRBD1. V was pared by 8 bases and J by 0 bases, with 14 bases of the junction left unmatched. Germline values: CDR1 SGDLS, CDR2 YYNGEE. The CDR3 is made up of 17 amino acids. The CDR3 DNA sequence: TGTGCCAGTAGGGAGGGGCGGGACAGTGTCTCTGGAAACACCATATATTTT. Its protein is CASREGRDSVSGNTIYF. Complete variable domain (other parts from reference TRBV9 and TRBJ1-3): DSGVTQTPKHLITATGQRVTLRCSPRSGDLSVYWYQQSLDQGLQFLIQYYNGEERAKGNILERFSAQQFPDLHSELNLSSLELGDSALYFCASREGRDSVSGNTIYFGEGSWLTVV.

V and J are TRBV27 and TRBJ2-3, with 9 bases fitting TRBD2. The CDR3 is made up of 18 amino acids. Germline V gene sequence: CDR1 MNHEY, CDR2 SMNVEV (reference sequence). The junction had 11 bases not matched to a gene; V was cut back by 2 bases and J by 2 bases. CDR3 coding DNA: TGTGCCAGCAGTTTAGGCTTGGGAGCTAGCGGGACCACAGATACGCAGTATTTT. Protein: CASSLGLGASGTTDTQYF.

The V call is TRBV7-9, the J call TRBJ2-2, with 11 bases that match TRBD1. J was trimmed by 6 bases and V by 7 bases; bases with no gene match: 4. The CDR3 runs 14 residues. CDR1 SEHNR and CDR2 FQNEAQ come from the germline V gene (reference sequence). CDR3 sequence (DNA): TGTGCCAGCAACTCGGGACAGGGGGCCGGGGAGCTGTTTTTT. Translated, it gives CASNSGQGAGELFF.

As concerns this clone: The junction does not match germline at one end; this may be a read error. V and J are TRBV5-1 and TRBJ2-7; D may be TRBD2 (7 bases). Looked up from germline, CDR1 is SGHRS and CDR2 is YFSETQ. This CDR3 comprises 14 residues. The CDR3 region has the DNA TGCGCCAGCAGCTTGGCGGGGGGCTCCTCCGAGCAGTACTTC. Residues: CASSLAGGSSEQYF.

CDR3 region: CASSLGLEETQYF. The CDR3 coding sequence is TGTGCCAGCTCCCTCGGACTGGAAGAGACCCAGTACTTC. The chain couples TRBV18 to TRBJ2-5; tentative D call: TRBD2 (5 bases). Looked up from germline, CDR1 is KGHSH and CDR2 is LQKENI. The germline V and J ends were trimmed by 6 bases and 3 bases, with 11 bases remaining between them. The CDR3 loop spans 13 amino acids.

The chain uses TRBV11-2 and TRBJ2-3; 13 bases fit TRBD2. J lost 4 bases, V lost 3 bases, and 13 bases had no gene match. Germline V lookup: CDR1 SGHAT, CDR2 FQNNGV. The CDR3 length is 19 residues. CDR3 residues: CASSFYLRLAGGGPDTQYF. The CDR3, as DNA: TGTGCCAGCAGCTTCTACCTACGACTAGCGGGAGGCGGCCCAGATACGCAGTATTTT. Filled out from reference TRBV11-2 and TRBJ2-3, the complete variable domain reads EAGVAQSPRYKIIEKRQSVAFWCNPISGHATLYWYQQILGQGPKLLIQFQNNGVVDDSQLPKDRFSAERLKGVDSTLKIQPAKLEDSAVYLCASSFYLRLAGGGPDTQYFGPGTRLTVL.

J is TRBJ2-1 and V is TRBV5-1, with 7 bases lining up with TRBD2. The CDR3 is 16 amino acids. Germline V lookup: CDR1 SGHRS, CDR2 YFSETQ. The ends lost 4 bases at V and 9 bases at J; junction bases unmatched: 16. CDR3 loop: CASSGVGREALSEQFF. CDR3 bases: TGCGCCAGCAGCGGGGTTGGACGGGAGGCCTTGAGTGAGCAGTTCTTC.

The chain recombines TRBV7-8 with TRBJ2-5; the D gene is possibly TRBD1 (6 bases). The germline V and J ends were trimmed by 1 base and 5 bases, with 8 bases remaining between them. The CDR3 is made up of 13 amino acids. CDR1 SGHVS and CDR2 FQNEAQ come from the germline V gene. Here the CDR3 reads CASSLGQAETQYF. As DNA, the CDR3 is TGTGCCAGCAGCTTAGGACAGGCGGAGACCCAGTACTTC. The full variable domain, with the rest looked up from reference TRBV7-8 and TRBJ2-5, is GAGVSQSPRYKVAKRGQDVALRCDPISGHVSLFWYQQALGQGPEFLTYFQNEAQLDKSGLPSDRFFAERPEGSVSTLKIQRTQQEDSAVYLCASSLGQAETQYFGPGTRLLVL.

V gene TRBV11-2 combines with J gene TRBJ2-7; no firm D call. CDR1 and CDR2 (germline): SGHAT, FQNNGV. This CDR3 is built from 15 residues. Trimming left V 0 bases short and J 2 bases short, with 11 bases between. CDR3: CASSLDRYGTYEQYF. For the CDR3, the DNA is TGTGCCAGCAGCTTAGATCGATATGGAACCTACGAGCAGTACTTC.

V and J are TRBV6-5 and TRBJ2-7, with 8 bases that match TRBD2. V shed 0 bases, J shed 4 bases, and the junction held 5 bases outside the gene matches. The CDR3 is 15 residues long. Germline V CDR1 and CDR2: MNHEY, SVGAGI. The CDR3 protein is CASSYSGSGAYEQYF. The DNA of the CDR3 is TGTGCCAGCAGTTACTCTGGTAGCGGGGCATACGAGCAGTACTTC.

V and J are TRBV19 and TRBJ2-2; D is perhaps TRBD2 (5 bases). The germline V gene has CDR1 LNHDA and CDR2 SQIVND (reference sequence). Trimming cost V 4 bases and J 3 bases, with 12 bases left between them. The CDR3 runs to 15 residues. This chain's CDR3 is CASSRTGSHTGELFF. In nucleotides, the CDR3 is TGTGCCAGTAGTAGGACTGGCTCTCACACCGGGGAGCTGTTTTTT.

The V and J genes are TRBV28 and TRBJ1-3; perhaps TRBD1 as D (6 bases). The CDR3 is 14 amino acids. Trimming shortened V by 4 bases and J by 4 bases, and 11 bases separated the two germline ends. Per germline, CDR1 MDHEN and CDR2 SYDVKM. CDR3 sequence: CASSSAGEGNTIYF. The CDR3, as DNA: TGTGCCAGCAGTTCGGCAGGGGAAGGAAACACCATATATTTT.

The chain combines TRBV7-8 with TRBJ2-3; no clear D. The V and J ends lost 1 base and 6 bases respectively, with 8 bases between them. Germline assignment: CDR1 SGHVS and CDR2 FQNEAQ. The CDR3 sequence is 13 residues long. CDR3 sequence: CASSLGPADTQYF. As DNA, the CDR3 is TGTGCCAGCAGCTTAGGGCCAGCCGATACGCAGTATTTT.

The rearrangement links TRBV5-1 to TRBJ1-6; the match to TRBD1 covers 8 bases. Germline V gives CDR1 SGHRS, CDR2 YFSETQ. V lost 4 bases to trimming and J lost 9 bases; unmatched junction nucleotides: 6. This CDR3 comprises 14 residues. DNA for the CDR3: TGCGCCAGCAGCACCGACAGGGGACGTTCACCCCTCCACTTT. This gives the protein CASSTDRGRSPLHF.

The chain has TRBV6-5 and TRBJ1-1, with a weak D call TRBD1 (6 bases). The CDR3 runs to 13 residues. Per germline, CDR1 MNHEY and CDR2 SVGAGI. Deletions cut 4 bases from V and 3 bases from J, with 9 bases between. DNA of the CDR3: TGTGCCAGCAGTTCTCAGGGGTACACTGAAGCTTTCTTT. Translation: CASSSQGYTEAFF.

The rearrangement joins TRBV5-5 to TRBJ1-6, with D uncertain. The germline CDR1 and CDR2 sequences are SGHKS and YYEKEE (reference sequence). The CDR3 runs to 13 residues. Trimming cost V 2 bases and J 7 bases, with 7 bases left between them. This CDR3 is CASSLSLNSPLHF. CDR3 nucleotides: TGTGCCAGCAGCTTAAGCCTCAATTCACCCCTCCACTTT.

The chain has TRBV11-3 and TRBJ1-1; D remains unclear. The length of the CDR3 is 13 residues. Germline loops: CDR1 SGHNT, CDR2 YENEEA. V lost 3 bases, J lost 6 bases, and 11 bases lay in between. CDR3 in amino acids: CASSFTERPEAFF. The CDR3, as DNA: TGTGCCAGCAGCTTCACAGAGAGGCCTGAAGCTTTCTTT.